The rows below give T cell receptor beta chains drawn from one sample of a study of CD8 T cells in ankylosing spondylitis. TCRdb called the 5' RACE reads again in MiXCR, with one record for every CDR3 protein. The sample lists under 250,000 distinct CDR3 sequences, about 10% occurring once. Sequencing input: blood, either unsorted or a sorted T cell fraction (not recorded which). The receptors stem from a male donor with ankylosing spondylitis or in good health (not recorded which). Both conserved end residues are part of each CDR3. The D gene is left open where the match is weak.

- TRBV7-9 CASSARDSNYEQYF
TRBD2 TRBV6-1 CASSELAGGKNEQFF
TRBD1 TRBV18 CASSPPPRGGVEAFF
- TRBV13 CASSSTPGVGEKLFF
TRBD1 TRBV7-9 CASSFDREGVGGYTF
TRBD2 TRBV29-1 CSVGREGDTQYF
TRBD2 TRBV30 CAWNVAGAENEQFF
- TRBV30 CAWRGPSGRPYEQYF
- TRBV5-1 CASSPISHTGELFF
- TRBV4-1 CASSPLGPGYGYTF
- TRBV20-1 CSARDERAITYGYTF
TRBD1 TRBV15 CATSRDGTGGNTQYF
TRBD1 TRBV19 CASSMRYRGDYEQYF
- TRBV12-3/TRBV12-4 CASSPRVEGVGEAFF
- TRBV6-5 CASSYSESAKNIQYF
- TRBV27 CASSPTVLRVGGYGYTF
- TRBV30 CAWTSFRGASYNEQFF
- TRBV2 CVEIGESYEQYF
- TRBV16 CASSQIQPGHEQYF
TRBD1 TRBV7-2 CASSGRDRGTYEQYF
- TRBV7-9 CASSLDGADTQYF
- TRBV11-3 CASSLVDGTQYF
TRBD2 TRBV5-1 CASTRHEGLAGDEQYF
- TRBV29-1 CSGGVGQGNTEAFF
- TRBV19 CASSIVPPGDTRNIEAFF
- TRBV12-3/TRBV12-4 CASSFRGVSYEQYF
- TRBV20-1 CSAADFPRGGGKLFF
TRBD1 TRBV5-1 CASSLFPDRFEIQYF
TRBD2 TRBV12-3/TRBV12-4 CASSPPGLAGVGADTQYF
- TRBV4-1 CASSQDTVMAGYGYTF
- TRBV30 CAWRRADTQYF
TRBD2 TRBV9 CASSGRLAGNEQFF
- TRBV7-9 CASTTLMGPTNYGYTF
- TRBV7-2 CASSSDLSSYEQYF
TRBD1 TRBV29-1 CSVDATGNEQYF
TRBD2 TRBV5-1 CASSFLAGALAERFF
TRBD2 TRBV27 CASRRGGGGAISGNEQFF
- TRBV20-1 CSAPNWRDSYNEQFF
- TRBV3-1 CASSQGGGLGGTEAFF
- TRBV21-1 CASRGQVGQPQHF
- TRBV12-3/TRBV12-4 CASSLSGREQYF
- TRBV30 CAWSPGGVSPLHF
- TRBV9 CASSALTGYEQYF
- TRBV6-2/TRBV6-3 CASSDGSPLHF
TRBD2 TRBV6-1 CASRLAGLYNEQFF
- TRBV3-1 CASSQGTSTEAFF
TRBD1 TRBV3-1 CASSYGQGGTEAFF